This TCR beta chain is from a study of cytomegalovirus exposure and HLA in healthy donors. Of note for this clone: Its antigen is still unknown.

Findings of the study overall: Among the CMV-associated chains, three were confirmed in vitro as specific for CMV antigens. Many donors shared some public TCRs, even though most TCR sequences were rare.

Primers: 60 Vbeta forward and 13 Jbeta reverse. The table came from immunoSEQ multiplex PCR; TCRdb's copy has only in-frame clones and leaves some out. Here the sample spans around 100,000 clones, nearly 80% being singletons. The CDR3 consists of 15 residues. Trimming removed 4 bases from V and 7 bases from J; junction bases left unmatched: 7. Germline CDR1 is SGHNT and CDR2 is YYREEE (reference sequence). The source is a man in his sixties in good health and CMV-seropositive. The material sequenced was PBMCs. V is TRBV5-4 and J is TRBJ1-6, with TRBD1 matching 8 bases. The CDR3 DNA follows: TGTGCCAGCAGCGGAAACAGGGGGTCGAATTCACCCCTCCACTTT. It translates to CASSGNRGSNSPLHF.